This TCR beta chain was observed in a study of monozygotic twins with inflammatory bowel disease. On this clonotype itself: The target antigen is unknown.

Study findings and constraints: Against healthy co-twins, IBD patients had lower TCRbeta diversity (measured by inverse Simpson). Individual T cell subtypes were not distinguishable.

From the 5' RACE reads, TCRdb lists one entry per CDR3 protein and no DNA. Its listing shows approximately 400,000 distinct CDR3 sequences. The CDR3 is 14 residues long. Germline V lookup: CDR1 LNHNV, CDR2 YYDKDF (reference sequence). This receptor was taken from a human donor with ulcerative colitis or Crohn's disease, or a healthy co-twin of an affected twin (not recorded which). Input material: blood. V is TRBV15 and J is TRBJ1-6; TCRdb's D call, TRBD1, is unchecked because there is no DNA. The chain's CDR3 is CATSSDRAHSPLHF. Full variable domain (rest looked up from reference TRBV15 and TRBJ1-6): DAMVIQNPRYQVTQFGKPVTLSCSQTLNHNVMYWYQQKSSQAPKLLFHYYDKDFNNEADTPDNFQSRRPNTSFCFLDIRSPGLGDTAMYLCATSSDRAHSPLHFGNGTRLTVT.